Below are 14 T cell receptor beta chains sequenced from a single sample in a study of blood T cells in healthy people across ages. The use of a sample-barcoded 5' primer and a J-beta primer mix characterized a second PCR of roughly 7 to 11 cycles. TCRdb reprocessed the 5' RACE reads with MiXCR, giving one entry per CDR3 protein. The repertoire holds more than 650,000 distinct CDR3 sequences, roughly 50% seen once, with about 38% in the top ten. The sample taken for sequencing was blood. All receptors come from a man at least 80 years old in good health.

In its sample, this clonotype was seen a few times. The chain employs TRBV6-1 and TRBJ2-7; D perhaps matches TRBD1 (8 bases). From germline, CDR1 is MNHNS and CDR2 SASEGT. Trimming took off 1 base at V and 0 bases at J, with 13 bases between the two ends. The CDR3 sequence is 16 residues long. The CDR3: CASSEGTGRASYEQYF. The DNA of the CDR3 is TGTGCCAGCAGTGAAGGGACAGGGAGGGCCTCCTACGAGCAGTACTTC.

This clonotype turned up a few times. The genes are TRBV3-1 and TRBJ2-3; TRBD1 aligns across 9 bases. V shed 3 bases and J 8 bases; nucleotides not matched to a gene: 9. The CDR3 consists of 15 residues. CDR1 and CDR2 (germline): LGHDT, YNNKEL (reference sequence). The CDR3 spells CASSHPGQGRPTQYF. The CDR3 nucleotides read TGTGCCAGCAGCCATCCGGGACAGGGTCGACCTACGCAGTATTTT.

This rearrangement joins TRBV29-1 to TRBJ2-7; no clear D gene. From germline, CDR1 is SQVTM and CDR2 ANQGSEA. The ends were cut back, 3 bases at V and 7 bases at J, with 19 bases in the middle. CDR3 length: 14 residues. Here the CDR3 DNA reads TGCAGCGTTGAGGGCCAAACTGGCTACAATGAGCAGTACTTC. Its protein product is CSVEGQTGYNEQYF.

In this sample, this clonotype turned up a few times. The rearrangement joins TRBV7-6 to TRBJ2-6; perhaps TRBD1 as D (6 bases). V dropped 5 bases and J dropped 2 bases, with 10 bases sitting between them. Per the germline V gene, CDR1 is SGHVS and CDR2 is FNYEAQ. The CDR3 extends over 15 amino acids. The CDR3 DNA is TGTGCCAGCAGCCCCTACAGGGCTGGGGCCAACGTCCTGACTTTC. Protein product: CASSPYRAGANVLTF.

This rearrangement joins TRBV29-1 to TRBJ2-7; possible D gene TRBD2, 5 bases. The J call may be incorrect, as the DNA end agrees better with TRBJ2-5. The germline CDR1 and CDR2 sequences are SQVTM and ANQGSEA. The CDR3 has 15 amino acids. The CDR3 region is CSVGAGLSNKETQYF. Here the CDR3 DNA reads TGCAGCGTTGGCGCTGGACTCTCCAACAAGGAGACCCAGTACTTC.

The chain recombines TRBV21-1 with TRBJ2-5; the D call in the table, TRBD1, was not verified against the DNA. TRBV21-1 represents a pseudogene. The CDR3 runs to 17 residues. This chain's CDR3 is CASSPQDDRGIGETQYF. The CDR3 DNA reads TGTGCCAGCAGCCCCCAGGACGACAGGGGGATCGGGGAGACCCAGTACTTC.

This clonotype was observed a single time. The chain links TRBV7-3 to TRBJ2-7, with TRBD2 matching 9 bases. The closer fit of TRBJ2-5 to the DNA end suggests the J call may be wrong. The germline gives CDR1 SGHTA, CDR2 FQGTGA. The CDR3 has 16 residues. The CDR3 spells CASSPSSAGGRGTQYF. For the CDR3, the DNA is TGTGCCAGCAGCCCCTCGAGTGCGGGAGGGCGTGGGACCCAGTACTTC.

The sample holds one count of this clonotype. The chain recombines TRBV7-9 with TRBJ2-1; 9 bases line up with TRBD2. The J call is uncertain, as TRBJ2-7 better fits the DNA end. Germline V lookup: CDR1 SEHNR, CDR2 FQNEAQ (reference sequence). CDR3 length: 15 amino acids. Here the CDR3 reads CASTKTSGVNNEQYF. Written as DNA, the CDR3 is TGTGCCAGCACCAAGACTAGCGGTGTTAACAATGAGCAGTACTTC.

The V gene is TRBV10-3, the J gene TRBJ1-2; D might be TRBD1 (5 bases). Germline-derived CDR1 and CDR2 are ENHRY and SYGVKD. V dropped 2 bases and J dropped 2 bases, with 18 bases sitting between them. The CDR3 has 17 amino acids. The CDR3 DNA sequence: TGTGCCATCAGTGAGGGGGAGGGGCCGGGGAGAAACTATGGCTACACCTTC. It codes for CAISEGEGPGRNYGYTF.

The chain uses TRBV27 and TRBJ1-2; D is unresolved. CDR1 and CDR2 (germline): MNHEY, SMNVEV (reference sequence). Trimming cost V 5 bases and J 2 bases, with 18 bases left between them. CDR3 length: 16 residues. CDR3 protein: CASSQQPPQPNYGYTF. The CDR3 DNA follows: TGTGCCAGCAGTCAACAACCCCCGCAGCCCAACTATGGCTACACCTTC.

There are a few counts of this clonotype. The chain combines TRBV7-9 with TRBJ1-4; D gene unclear. V was shortened by 1 base and J by 5 bases, with 11 bases between the two germline ends. Germline V gene sequence: CDR1 SEHNR, CDR2 FQNEAQ (reference sequence). This CDR3 is built from 15 residues. The CDR3 reads CASSLDGRINEKLFF. The CDR3, as DNA: TGTGCCAGCAGCTTAGATGGACGGATAAATGAAAAACTGTTTTTT.

This clonotype turned up a few times. The chain carries TRBV24-1 and TRBJ2-4; TRBD1 matches 7 bases. Trimming at V came to 3 bases and at J to 8 bases, leaving 9 bases not matched to a gene. CDR3 size: 15 residues. Germline V lookup: CDR1 KGHDR, CDR2 SFDVKD. The CDR3 spells CATSDPGQVDDIQYF. CDR3 nucleotide sequence: TGTGCCACCAGTGATCCCGGACAGGTTGACGACATTCAGTACTTC.

This clonotype was observed a handful of times. V is TRBV7-9 and J is TRBJ2-3; D is uncertain. Germline V gene data show CDR1 as SEHNR and CDR2 as FQNEAQ (reference sequence). Trimming took off 5 bases at V and 0 bases at J, with 15 bases between the two ends. The CDR3 contains 16 residues. CDR3 nucleotide sequence: TGTGCCAGCAGCCACCTTAGGACGGCCAGCACAGATACGCAGTATTTT. Translation gives CASSHLRTASTDTQYF.

The chain uses TRBV12-3 or TRBV12-4 and TRBJ1-1; tentatively, D is TRBD1 (6 bases). Trimming took off 2 bases at V and 3 bases at J, with 10 bases between the two ends. The CDR3 runs 14 residues. The CDR3 sequence is CASSLQGPDTEAFF. The CDR3 coding sequence is TGTGCCAGCAGTTTACAGGGGCCGGACACTGAAGCTTTCTTT.